This T cell receptor beta chain emerged from a study of blood T cell repertoires in COVID-19. The age range of participants was 18 to 89 years, with residence in under 30 US areas. Germline CDR1 is LGHNA and CDR2 is YNFKEQ. Trimming removed 1 base at V and 6 bases at J, with 23 bases between. CDR3 length: 18 residues. This clone has a single count. Profiled with immunoSEQ multiplex PCR; TCRdb holds only in-frame clones, not every one. The sample has almost 250,000 clones, around nine tenths seen once; the top ten hold over 4%. The sample consisted of PBMCs or T cells enriched from blood (not recorded which). The source of this sequence is a woman aged 25-40 years who had recovered from COVID-19. This chain joins TRBV4-2 and TRBJ2-3, with D possibly TRBD2 on 6 matching bases. As DNA, the CDR3 is TGTGCCAGCAGCCAAGGCTCAGTTTGGCGGGACTTGGGGGATACGCAGTATTTT. Protein product: CASSQGSVWRDLGDTQYF.